In its sample, the clone carrying this T cell receptor (beta chain) was seen many times. Time point defined: pre-sensitization, week 0. The sample's treatment: therapeutic diphenylcyclopropenone sensitization with weekly scalp DPC. This specimen comes from a study of human T cells and chemical hapten exposure. Germline V CDR1 and CDR2: MNHEY, SVGAGI. The V end lost 0 bases, the J end lost 5 bases, and 14 bases lay between the germline ends. The CDR3 extends over 17 amino acids. TCRdb recomputed calls from the RACE reads with MiXCR, one row per CDR3 protein. The sample comprises 95,000 to 100,000 distinct CDR3 sequences, 9.5% to 14% of which are singletons, and 2.5% to 4% rests with the top ten.

The sequencing used whole blood, collected in connection with sensitization to the hapten diphenylcyclopropenone (DPC). The sequence was obtained from a woman aged 55-69 years with alopecia areata. Some clones in this sample may be carry-over from other donors' samples. The chain recombines TRBV6-5 with TRBJ1-6; D remains unclear. The CDR3 DNA reads as TGTGCCAGCAGTTACTCGGTTGGTTCCCTCGATAATTCACCCCTCCACTTT. Translation gives CASSYSVGSLDNSPLHF.